These 21 T cell receptor beta chains came from one sample sequenced in a study of naive and memory T cell subsets. The beta constant-region primer was an equimolar mix of two oligonucleotides covering TRBC1 and TRBC2. The ligated cDNA underwent four PCR rounds using SP2 and nested alpha and beta constant-region primers. TCRdb re-derived calls from the UMI-ligation and nested PCR reads in MiXCR, one entry per CDR3 protein. The sample records approximately 20,000 distinct CDR3 sequences, around 9% being singletons. The sequencing sample was made of central memory CD8+ T cells from blood. The receptors were sampled from a human donor in good health.

In this sample, this clonotype turned up many times. V gene TRBV7-8 combines with J gene TRBJ1-3, with no clear D. CDR1 SGHVS and CDR2 FQNEAQ come from the germline V gene. Trimming pared 1 base from V and 0 bases from J, leaving 10 bases between. The CDR3 extends over 16 amino acids. CDR3: CASSLVGPDSGNTIYF. The CDR3 nucleotides read TGTGCCAGCAGCTTAGTCGGCCCGGACTCTGGAAACACCATATATTTT.

This clonotype was detected a few times. V gene TRBV7-9 combines with J gene TRBJ2-1, with 7 positions matching TRBD2. The CDR3 extends over 15 amino acids. Losses at the gene ends were 1 base for V and 6 bases for J; bases not matched to a gene: 6. Looked up from germline, CDR1 is SEHNR and CDR2 is FQNEAQ (reference sequence). In nucleotides, the CDR3 is TGTGCCAGCAGCTTAGAAGGACTAGTCGGCAATGAGCAGTTCTTC. It codes for CASSLEGLVGNEQFF. Complete variable domain (other parts from reference TRBV7-9 and TRBJ2-1): DTGVSQNPRHKITKRGQNVTFRCDPISEHNRLYWYRQTLGQGPEFLTYFQNEAQLEKSRLLSDRFSAERPKGSFSTLEIQRTEQGDSAMYLCASSLEGLVGNEQFFGPGTRLTVL.

This clonotype showed up just a few times. This rearrangement joins TRBV28 to TRBJ2-5, with 8 bases aligning to TRBD2. V shed 5 bases and J 5 bases; nucleotides not matched to a gene: 10. Germline CDR1 and CDR2: MDHEN and SYDVKM. CDR3 length: 15 amino acids. DNA for the CDR3: TGTGCCAGCAGTCCATCGGGGGGGCTAGGGGAGACCCAGTACTTC. Its translation is CASSPSGGLGETQYF.

By proportion, this clonotype is medium-sized. J is TRBJ2-3 and V is TRBV29-1; TRBD2 agrees at 9 bases. The CDR3 is made up of 16 amino acids. Trimming removed 5 bases from V and 4 bases from J; junction bases left unmatched: 13. The germline V gene encodes CDR1 SQVTM and CDR2 ANQGSEA. The CDR3 loop is CSVQGGTSLSADTQYF. The CDR3 DNA reads as TGCAGCGTTCAGGGCGGGACTAGCTTATCGGCAGATACGCAGTATTTT.

Of note for this clonotype: A much larger clone lies a single base off, so this may be a read error. Given the absence of the conserved phenylalanine or tryptophan at the CDR3 end, a read error is likely. This rearrangement joins TRBV2 to TRBJ2-5, with a possible D match to TRBD1 (5 bases). There are 14 residues in the CDR3. Looked up from germline, CDR1 is SNHLY and CDR2 is FYNNEI. Trimming left V 4 bases short and J 0 bases short, with 9 bases between. CDR3: CASSVTADQETQYY. CDR3 in DNA: TGTGCCAGCAGTGTGACAGCCGACCAAGAGACCCAGTACTAC.

This clonotype was observed a few times. V is TRBV4-3 and J is TRBJ2-5, with D perhaps TRBD1 (5 bases). The germline CDR1 and CDR2 sequences are LGHNA and YSLEER. The CDR3 is 15 amino acids. V lost 3 bases, J lost 2 bases, and 13 bases lay in between. The DNA for the CDR3 is TGCGCCAGCAGCCAGAGAGACAGAAGTCAAGAGACCCAGTACTTC. Its protein is CASSQRDRSQETQYF.

This clonotype was seen more than once but under ten times. The chain couples TRBV9 to TRBJ2-3; tentatively, D is TRBD2 (6 bases). The germline V and J ends were trimmed by 0 bases and 5 bases, with 13 bases remaining between them. Germline V gene lookup returns CDR1 SGDLS and CDR2 YYNGEE. The CDR3 runs 15 residues. The CDR3 loop reads CASSVAGVWGDTQYF. The CDR3 DNA is TGTGCCAGCAGCGTAGCGGGAGTGTGGGGAGATACGCAGTATTTT.

This clonotype was picked up a small number of times. V gene TRBV4-2 combines with J gene TRBJ1-1; the D is unclear. This CDR3 comprises 13 residues. V was clipped by 1 base and J by 5 bases, with 8 bases between them. CDR1 LGHNA and CDR2 YNFKEQ come from the germline V gene. The CDR3, as DNA: TGTGCCAGCAGCCAAGTACTGGGGACTGAAGCTTTCTTT. Translated: CASSQVLGTEAFF.

This clonotype has ten or more counts. The chain is built from TRBV7-9 and TRBJ1-1; D is possibly TRBD1 (6 bases). V lost 5 bases and J lost 6, with 16 bases in between. CDR3 size: 14 residues. Germline V lookup: CDR1 SEHNR, CDR2 FQNEAQ (reference sequence). CDR3 region: CASSPETGAAEAFF. The CDR3 coding sequence is TGTGCCAGCAGCCCAGAGACAGGAGCGGCTGAAGCTTTCTTT.

This clonotype was seen a few times. The CDR3 DNA follows: TGTGCCAGCAGCGTAACACACAACCCCTCTGAAGCTTTCTTT. Protein sequence: CASSVTHNPSEAFF. The chain has TRBV9 and TRBJ1-1; D uncertain. This CDR3 spans 14 amino acids. The V end lost 1 base, the J end lost 6 bases, and 13 bases lay between the germline ends. Germline V CDR1 and CDR2: SGDLS, YYNGEE.

This clonotype was seen many times. The chain uses TRBV11-2 and TRBJ2-7, with 8 bases lining up with TRBD1. The germline CDR1 and CDR2 sequences are SGHAT and FQNNGV. The CDR3 runs 16 residues. V shed 2 bases and J 4 bases; nucleotides not matched to a gene: 10. The CDR3 reads CASSLPLRTGNYEQYF. CDR3 DNA: TGTGCCAGCAGCTTACCCCTAAGGACAGGGAATTACGAGCAGTACTTC.

The CDR3, as DNA: TGTGCCAGCAGTTTTTACTCCCGCTCCTACAATGAGCAGTTCTTC. It yields the protein CASSFYSRSYNEQFF. The chain carries TRBV27 and TRBJ2-1; no clear D gene. V shed 3 bases and J shed 0 bases, with 9 bases lying between them. Germline-derived CDR1 and CDR2 are MNHEY and SMNVEV (reference sequence). The CDR3 has 15 amino acids.

The V gene is TRBV20-1, the J gene TRBJ2-1; 7 bases map to TRBD1. Germline values: CDR1 DFQATT, CDR2 SNEGSKA (reference sequence). The V gene end was trimmed by 1 base and the J gene end by 7 bases; junction bases not matched to a gene: 7. The CDR3 is 14 amino acids. The CDR3 is CSARGQGMINEQFF. The CDR3, as DNA: TGCAGTGCTAGAGGACAGGGAATGATTAATGAGCAGTTCTTC.

The chain combines TRBV6-5 with TRBJ2-7, with TRBD2 matching over 7 bases. V gave up 4 bases and J gave up 0 bases; unmatched junction bases: 3. Germline assignment: CDR1 MNHEY and CDR2 SVGAGI. This CDR3 region has 14 residues. CDR3 protein: CASSSTSSSYEQYF. The CDR3 nucleotides are TGTGCCAGCAGTTCGACTAGCAGCTCCTACGAGCAGTACTTC.

The chain links TRBV16 to TRBJ1-6; 7 bases are a match to TRBD1. CDR1 and CDR2 (germline): KGHSY, FQNENV. Losses at the gene ends were 7 bases for V and 3 bases for J; bases not matched to a gene: 6. The CDR3 is 15 amino acids. The CDR3 nucleotides are TGTGCCAGCACCCCCCGACAGGGCTATAATTCACCCCTCCACTTT. Translation gives CASTPRQGYNSPLHF. Looking up the rest from reference TRBV16 and TRBJ1-6 gives the full variable domain: GEEVAQTPKHLVRGEGQKAKLYCAPIKGHSYVFWYQQVLKNEFKFLISFQNENVFDETGMPKERFSAKCLPNSPCSLEIQATKLEDSAVYFCASTPRQGYNSPLHFGNGTRLTVT.

This clonotype was counted ten times or more. The rearrangement links TRBV12-5 to TRBJ2-7, with 7 bases identical to TRBD2. The CDR3 has 21 residues. The V gene end was trimmed by 1 base and the J gene end by 2 bases; junction bases not matched to a gene: 23. From germline, CDR1 is LGHNT and CDR2 FRNRAP. CDR3 in DNA: TGTGCTAGTGGTTTGGAGACCTCATTTGGGGGGGTTCAAAACCTCACCTACGAGCAGTACTTC. Protein: CASGLETSFGGVQNLTYEQYF.

This clonotype was found many times. V usage is TRBV3-1 and J usage is TRBJ1-4; D remains ambiguous. The CDR3 consists of 17 residues. The germline V and J ends were trimmed by 0 bases and 6 bases, with 17 bases remaining between them. From germline, CDR1 is LGHDT and CDR2 YNNKEL (reference sequence). CDR3: CASSQDRVGSGHEKLFF. The CDR3 region has the DNA TGTGCCAGCAGCCAAGATAGGGTAGGAAGTGGACATGAAAAACTGTTTTTT.

The V and J genes are TRBV13 and TRBJ2-7; 11 bases align to TRBD2. V shed 4 bases and J 4 bases; nucleotides not matched to a gene: 6. This CDR3 contains 15 residues. Germline assignment: CDR1 PRHDT and CDR2 FYEKMQ (reference sequence). The CDR3 region is CASSSTSGSAYEQYF. Written as DNA, the CDR3 is TGTGCCAGCAGCTCCACTAGCGGGAGTGCTTACGAGCAGTACTTC.

The rearrangement joins TRBV6-2 or TRBV6-3 to TRBJ1-1; D not resolved. This CDR3 spans 12 amino acids. Germline lookup yields CDR1 MNHEY and CDR2 SVGEGT. V was cut by 6 bases and J by 0 bases, with 5 bases left in between. The CDR3 reads CASRRLNTEAFF. The CDR3 region has the DNA TGTGCCAGCAGGAGACTGAACACTGAAGCTTTCTTT.

The V and J genes are TRBV11-2 and TRBJ2-3, with 8 bases aligning to TRBD1. Germline CDR1 is SGHAT and CDR2 is FQNNGV. V dropped 1 base and J dropped 1; count of bases not matched to a gene: 4. CDR3 length: 16 residues. CDR3 residues: CASSLGVTGGTDTQYF. The CDR3 DNA follows: TGTGCCAGCAGCTTAGGTGTGACAGGGGGCACAGATACGCAGTATTTT.

This clonotype has a count of ten or more. The CDR3 protein is CASSRGSLVGEQYF. The CDR3 DNA sequence: TGTGCCAGCAGCCGCGGGAGCTTGGTGGGGGAGCAGTACTTC. The rearrangement joins TRBV13 to TRBJ2-7, with TRBD2 matching over 7 bases. Germline V gene sequence: CDR1 PRHDT, CDR2 FYEKMQ (reference sequence). There are 14 residues in the CDR3. Unmatched junction bases numbered 11, after V lost 5 bases and J lost 7 bases.